These 30 T cell receptor beta chains were sequenced from one sample in a study of blood T cells in healthy people across ages. PCR was performed a second time for about 7 to 12 cycles using a sample-barcoded 5' primer and a J-beta primer mix. MiXCR, run by TCRdb on the 5' RACE reads, gives a single entry per CDR3 protein. The sample has hundreds of thousands of distinct CDR3 sequences, roughly 30% seen once; the top ten hold about a sixth. The specimen sequenced was blood. These receptors all stem from a woman older than 75 in good health.

The CDR3 DNA reads as TGTGCCAGCAGTTACGGGACGCGGGGTGGGGGTGGCTACACCTTC. Protein product: CASSYGTRGGGGYTF. The chain recombines TRBV6-5 with TRBJ1-2; TRBD1 is a possible D gene (5 bases). The V gene's germline CDR1 is MNHEY and CDR2 SVGAGI. This CDR3 is 15 amino acids long. V lost 2 bases to trimming and J lost 7 bases, with 17 bases between them.

The sample holds many counts of this clonotype. The chain uses TRBV5-1 and TRBJ2-7; 10 bases are a match to TRBD1. Germline CDR1 SGHRS, CDR2 YFSETQ. This CDR3 region has 16 residues. With 0 bases clipped from V and 6 bases from J, the junction kept 9 bases outside the gene matches. The CDR3 here is CASSLDLVGQGSEQYF. The CDR3 DNA follows: TGCGCCAGCAGCTTGGATTTAGTGGGACAGGGGTCCGAGCAGTACTTC.

The table lists this clonotype with many counts. The chain has TRBV6-5 and TRBJ1-2, with D possibly TRBD1 on 5 matching bases. The length of the CDR3 is 15 residues. V gave up 5 bases and J gave up 4 bases, with 17 bases separating them. Germline V gives CDR1 MNHEY, CDR2 SVGAGI. The CDR3 sequence: CASSVDPRGTYGYTF. In DNA form, the CDR3 reads TGTGCCAGCAGTGTGGACCCCCGGGGGACCTATGGCTACACCTTC.

This clonotype was recorded at least ten times. V is TRBV12-5 and J is TRBJ2-6, with 9 bases that match TRBD1. J lost 1 base, V lost 4 bases, and 2 bases had no gene match. The germline gives CDR1 LGHNT, CDR2 FRNRAP. This CDR3 region has 16 residues. The CDR3 sequence: CASGSGQGSGANVLTF. CDR3 nucleotide sequence: TGTGCTAGTGGTTCGGGACAGGGATCTGGGGCCAACGTCCTGACTTTC.

This clonotype was recorded many times. In DNA form, the CDR3 reads TGTGCCAGCATACCACCCGACCACCACAATGAGCAGTTCTTC. It codes for CASIPPDHHNEQFF. The chain combines TRBV7-2 with TRBJ2-1; D is unresolved. There are 14 residues in the CDR3. The germline V gene has CDR1 SGHTA and CDR2 FQGNSA. Trimming shortened V by 7 bases and J by 5 bases, and 15 bases separated the two germline ends. Filled out from reference TRBV7-2 and TRBJ2-1, the complete variable domain reads GAGVSQSPSNKVTEKGKDVELRCDPISGHTALYWYRQSLGQGLEFLIYFQGNSAPDKSGLPSDRFSAERTGGSVSTLTIQRTQQEDSAVYLCASIPPDHHNEQFFGPGTRLTVL.

The sample holds many counts of this clonotype. The chain joins TRBV19 to TRBJ2-4, with unresolved D. V was cut by 5 bases and J by 0 bases, with 8 bases left in between. This CDR3 region has 14 residues. Germline CDR1 reads LNHDA; CDR2 reads SQIVND (reference sequence). CDR3 sequence: CASSLAAAKNIQYF. DNA of the CDR3: TGTGCCAGTAGTCTGGCAGCAGCCAAAAACATTCAGTACTTC.

Ten or more counts support this clonotype. This sequence joins TRBV5-1 and TRBJ2-7, with D perhaps matching TRBD2 (5 bases). The CDR3 has 13 amino acids. The germline V and J ends were trimmed by 1 base and 3 bases, with 8 bases remaining between them. Germline lookup yields CDR1 SGHRS and CDR2 YFSETQ. The CDR3 bases are TGCGCCAGCAGCTTGACGGGGATCTACGAGCAGTACTTC. It specifies CASSLTGIYEQYF.

Note on this clonotype: This may be a read error: a much more frequent sequence differs by one nucleotide. The chain carries TRBV5-6 and TRBJ2-5, with D hard to call. V was clipped by 4 bases and J by 11 bases, with 15 bases between them. Germline V CDR1 and CDR2: SGHDT, YYEEEE. CDR3 length: 12 amino acids. CDR3 in amino acids: CASSPRSHEQYF. The DNA of the CDR3 is TGTGCCAGCAGCCCCCGGAGTCATGAGCAGTACTTC.

This clonotype was seen more than once but under ten times. The chain has TRBV3-1 and TRBJ1-6, with D tentatively TRBD1 (5 bases). V was clipped by 4 bases and J by 10 bases, with 14 bases between them. Germline V gene sequence: CDR1 LGHDT, CDR2 YNNKEL (reference sequence). The CDR3 is 14 residues long. CDR3 sequence reads: CASSLRQSGSPLHF. The DNA of the CDR3 is TGTGCCAGCAGCCTGAGACAGTCTGGATCACCCCTCCACTTT.

This clonotype was counted many times. The chain has TRBV5-1 and TRBJ2-3; D is perhaps TRBD1 or TRBD2 (5 bases each). Germline CDR1 and CDR2: SGHRS and YFSETQ. The CDR3 runs 17 residues. Trimming took off 0 bases at V and 2 bases at J, with 16 bases between the two ends. CDR3 nucleotides: TGCGCCAGCAGCTTGGGGGGCCCCGGGGTTGCCACAGATACGCAGTATTTT. This codes for CASSLGGPGVATDTQYF.

This clonotype was observed at least ten times. This sequence joins TRBV4-2 and TRBJ2-7; the D is unclear. Germline-derived CDR1 and CDR2 are LGHNA and YNFKEQ. The CDR3 covers 15 residues. The ends were cut back, 0 bases at V and 1 base at J, with 10 bases in the middle. CDR3 bases: TGTGCCAGCAGCCAAGATGTGGTGGGGTCCTACGAGCAGTACTTC. It codes for CASSQDVVGSYEQYF.

This clonotype was observed many times. This may be a read error: a much more frequent sequence differs by one nucleotide. The V gene is TRBV4-2, the J gene TRBJ2-1, with 8 bases aligning to TRBD1. V shed 4 bases, J shed 8 bases, and the junction held 10 bases outside the gene matches. The CDR3 spans 15 residues. CDR1 LGHNA and CDR2 YNFKEQ come from the germline V gene. The CDR3 protein is CASSPQGQEGDEQFF. CDR3 sequence (DNA): TGTGCCAGCAGCCCCCAGGGACAGGAAGGCGATGAGCAGTTCTTC.

There are many counts of this clonotype. The genes are TRBV20-1 and TRBJ1-2, with 9 bases matching TRBD1. Germline V gives CDR1 DFQATT, CDR2 SNEGSKA (reference sequence). The CDR3 sequence is 15 residues long. Trimming cost V 2 bases and J 5 bases; bases outside gene matches: 9. The CDR3 reads CSARPPGQGFYGYTF. In nucleotides, the CDR3 is TGCAGTGCTAGACCGCCGGGACAGGGTTTTTATGGCTACACCTTC.

This clonotype was picked up a small number of times. One base away lies a much larger clone, so this may be a sequencing read error. The chain joins TRBV20-1 to TRBJ2-5, with a tentative D call TRBD2 (7 bases). The V end was cut by 1 base, the J end by 11 bases, with 20 bases between. The CDR3 covers 14 residues. CDR1 is DFQATT, CDR2 SNEGSKA, per germline (reference sequence). CDR3 residues: CSARGGGQHNEQYF. DNA for the CDR3: TGCAGTGCTAGAGGGGGGGGCCAGCACAATGAGCAGTACTTC.

This chain uses TRBV7-2 with TRBJ2-5; 9 bases agree with TRBD2. The CDR3 totals 15 residues. The V segment lost 2 bases and the J segment 11 bases; nucleotides outside the gene matches: 12. CDR1 is SGHTA, CDR2 FQGNSA, per germline. The CDR3 bases are TGTGCCAGCAGCTTAAGGGCTAGCGGGATCGATGAGCAGTACTTC. It specifies CASSLRASGIDEQYF.

To note about this clonotype: Mismatch with germline at one junction end may stem from a read error. The chain uses TRBV25-1 and TRBJ1-4; D gene unclear. The CDR3 runs 15 residues. CDR1 is MGHDK, CDR2 SYGVNS, per germline. The CDR3 DNA is TGTGTCAGCAGTGAATCTGTGGCTTTAGGGGAAAAACTGTTTTTT. Translating gives CVSSESVALGEKLFF.

This chain connects TRBV28 to TRBJ1-6; D is undetermined. The V gene lost 3 bases and the J gene lost 7 bases, with 10 bases spanning the gap. Germline V gives CDR1 MDHEN, CDR2 SYDVKM. This CDR3 has 14 residues. CDR3 sequence reads: CASSFARLNSPLHF. As DNA, the CDR3 is TGTGCCAGCAGTTTCGCCAGACTAAATTCACCCCTCCACTTT.

The table lists this clonotype with many counts. The chain carries TRBV12-3 or TRBV12-4 and TRBJ2-1; 10 bases align to TRBD2. V lost 8 bases and J lost 4; bases outside the gene matches: 5. The CDR3 is made up of 14 amino acids. CDR3 loop: CASEKRGGYNEQFF. In DNA, the CDR3 is TGTGCCAGCGAGAAGCGGGGGGGATACAATGAGCAGTTCTTC.

The V call is TRBV6-5, the J call TRBJ2-2; 7 bases fit TRBD1. Germline V gives CDR1 MNHEY, CDR2 SVGAGI. With 3 bases clipped from V and 4 bases from J, the junction kept 8 bases outside the gene matches. The CDR3 covers 16 residues. The CDR3 nucleotides read TGTGCCAGCAGTTATTACCTTGACAGGGTCACCGGGGAGCTGTTTTTT. Its protein is CASSYYLDRVTGELFF.

This clonotype was detected only a few times. The chain uses TRBV6-5 and TRBJ1-4; D uncertain. V was cut by 3 bases and J by 2 bases, with 7 bases left in between. CDR1 MNHEY and CDR2 SVGAGI come from the germline V gene. The CDR3 runs to 14 residues. CDR3 sequence: CASSYTVTNEKLFF. CDR3 bases: TGTGCCAGCAGTTATACGGTGACTAATGAAAAACTGTTTTTT.

About this clonotype: The junction departs from germline at one end; a sequencing error may be responsible. The rearrangement links TRBV30 to TRBJ2-3; no clear D. The CDR3 is made up of 15 amino acids. Germline V CDR1 and CDR2: GTSNPN, SVGIG (reference sequence). The DNA of the CDR3 is TGTGCCTGGAGTGTGGGAACCCTTAGCACAGATGCGCAGTATTTT. The encoded protein is CAWSVGTLSTDAQYF.

Many counts were recorded for this clonotype. This chain links TRBV5-1 with TRBJ2-3; D gene ambiguous. Trimming left V 3 bases short and J 0 bases short, with 11 bases between. This CDR3 region has 15 residues. In germline, CDR1 is SGHRS, CDR2 YFSETQ. The CDR3 is CASSSRLASTDTQYF. Here the CDR3 DNA reads TGCGCCAGCAGCTCCCGACTGGCCAGCACAGATACGCAGTATTTT. Full variable domain (rest looked up from reference TRBV5-1 and TRBJ2-3): KAGVTQTPRYLIKTRGQQVTLSCSPISGHRSVSWYQQTPGQGLQFLFEYFSETQRNKGNFPGRFSGRQFSNSRSEMNVSTLELGDSALYLCASSSRLASTDTQYFGPGTRLTVL.

In its sample, this clonotype was seen many times. The V call is TRBV7-6, the J call TRBJ2-7; the D is unclear. This CDR3 is 14 amino acids long. Trimming took 1 base from V and 3 from J, leaving 10 bases between them. Germline lookup yields CDR1 SGHVS and CDR2 FNYEAQ. Here the CDR3 DNA reads TGTGCCAGCAGCTTAGTCGACGGAGACTACGAGCAGTACTTC. It encodes CASSLVDGDYEQYF.

This clonotype appeared many times. The rearrangement joins TRBV27 to TRBJ2-7; TRBD1 or TRBD2 may be the D gene (6 bases each). The germline V and J ends were trimmed by 8 bases and 5 bases, with 22 bases remaining between them. CDR1 and CDR2 (germline): MNHEY, SMNVEV (reference sequence). The CDR3 has 15 amino acids. CDR3: CASLRRAGEENEQYF. CDR3 in DNA: TGTGCCAGCCTGAGGAGGGCAGGGGAGGAGAACGAGCAGTACTTC.

This clonotype has ten or more counts. V gene TRBV5-1 combines with J gene TRBJ2-7; 9 positions agree with TRBD1. Germline CDR1 and CDR2: SGHRS and YFSETQ. V was pared by 5 bases and J by 6 bases, with 12 bases of the junction left unmatched. The CDR3 length is 15 residues. CDR3 nucleotide sequence: TGCGCCAGCAGTATTGGGGACAGGGTTTTCTCCGAGCAGTACTTC. Protein product: CASSIGDRVFSEQYF. The full variable domain, in which reference TRBV5-1 and TRBJ2-7 provide the parts outside the CDR3, is KAGVTQTPRYLIKTRGQQVTLSCSPISGHRSVSWYQQTPGQGLQFLFEYFSETQRNKGNFPGRFSGRQFSNSRSEMNVSTLELGDSALYLCASSIGDRVFSEQYFGPGTRLTVT.

This clonotype was found many times. The chain couples TRBV5-1 to TRBJ2-7; TRBD1 aligns across 10 bases. Germline V gene lookup returns CDR1 SGHRS and CDR2 YFSETQ. The ends lost 4 bases at V and 5 bases at J; junction bases unmatched: 9. The CDR3 is 15 residues long. In nucleotides, the CDR3 is TGCGCCAGCAGCCCAAGGGACAGGGGAACCCACGAGCAGTACTTC. This encodes CASSPRDRGTHEQYF.

V usage is TRBV10-3 and J usage is TRBJ2-5; unclear D gene. This CDR3 spans 15 amino acids. Germline V gene data show CDR1 as ENHRY and CDR2 as SYGVKD. The V and J ends lost 3 bases and 11 bases respectively, with 22 bases between them. This chain's CDR3 is CAISDARRTYNEQYF. The CDR3 bases are TGTGCCATCAGTGACGCGCGGCGAACCTACAATGAGCAGTACTTC.

This clonotype was seen ten or more times. This chain connects TRBV15 to TRBJ2-5, with D perhaps matching TRBD1 or TRBD2 (5 bases each). The CDR3 contains 15 residues. In germline, CDR1 is LNHNV, CDR2 YYDKDF (reference sequence). V lost 4 bases and J lost 5, with 17 bases in between. CDR3 nucleotides: TGTGCCACCAGCACTGACGGGACCCTCGGGGAGACCCAGTACTTC. Translation: CATSTDGTLGETQYF.

Only a few counts were recorded for this clonotype. The chain uses TRBV7-8 and TRBJ2-2; 16 nucleotides match TRBD2. Losses at the gene ends were 1 base for V and 2 bases for J; bases not matched to a gene: 4. From germline, CDR1 is SGHVS and CDR2 FQNEAQ. This CDR3 spans 19 amino acids. CDR3 region: CASSLGGLAGGINTGELFF. In DNA, the CDR3 is TGTGCCAGCAGCTTAGGGGGACTAGCGGGGGGGATTAACACCGGGGAGCTGTTTTTT.

This clonotype turned up a few times. The V gene is TRBV21-1, the J gene TRBJ2-3; the D call TRBD1 from the table was never checked on the DNA. TRBV21-1 is a listed pseudogene. CDR3 length: 16 residues. CDR3 protein: CASSKAPGQGTDTQYF. Written as DNA, the CDR3 is TGTGCCAGCAGCAAGGCCCCGGGACAGGGCACAGATACGCAGTATTTT.